The rows below give T cell receptor beta chains drawn from one sample of a study of metastatic and nonmetastatic thyroid tumors. Via MiXCR, TCRdb re-called the PCR reads. The sample has about 50,000 clones; 20% to 25% are singletons. The sequenced sample was blood. The receptors were sampled from a female donor with papillary thyroid cancer or a benign thyroid nodule (not recorded which). Some clones in this sample may be carry-over from other donors' samples. CDR3s include the opening cysteine and the closing phenylalanine or tryptophan. The order of the fields is D gene, clone size, V gene, J gene, CDR3 protein, CDR3 DNA. D genes are given only for firm matches. Size is omitted from some rows. Given values are once, few, many or a class for expanded clones.

>-|many|TRBV15|TRBJ1-2
CATSSSALTDGYTF
TGTGCCACCAGCAGTTCCGCCCTGACAGATGGCTACACCTTC
>-|many|TRBV2|TRBJ2-7
CASIVTVTYEQYF
TGTGCCAGCATCGTCACCGTGACCTACGAGCAGTACTTC
>TRBD2|many|TRBV28|TRBJ2-2
CASRNSGRGGELFF
TGTGCCAGCAGAAATAGCGGGAGGGGCGGGGAGCTGTTTTTT
>TRBD2|-|TRBV5-1|TRBJ2-2
CAISFSGVTVELFF
TGCGCCATCAGCTTTAGCGGGGTCACCGTGGAGCTGTTTTTT
>TRBD1|many|TRBV29-1|TRBJ2-1
CSVPDRVSYNEQFF
TGCAGCGTCCCCGACAGGGTCTCCTACAATGAGCAGTTCTTC
>-|many|TRBV6-4|TRBJ1-4
CASTKQAANEKLFF
TGTGCCAGCACGAAACAAGCAGCTAATGAAAAACTGTTTTTT
>-|many|TRBV19|TRBJ2-5
CASSIPQETQYF
TGTGCCAGTAGTATCCCCCAAGAGACCCAGTACTTC
>TRBD2|many|TRBV6-6|TRBJ2-1
CASSYFAGALNNEQFF
TGTGCCAGCAGTTACTTCGCGGGAGCCTTAAACAATGAGCAGTTCTTC
>-|many|TRBV6-1|TRBJ2-7
CASEGADYEQYF
TGTGCCAGCGAAGGGGCTGACTACGAGCAGTACTTC
>TRBD2|many|TRBV28|TRBJ2-7
CASSGRGRSSYEQYF
TGTGCCAGCAGTGGGAGGGGCCGTAGCTCCTACGAGCAGTACTTC
>-|-|TRBV7-2|TRBJ1-5
CDNSKAIPQPQHF
TGTGACAACAGCAAAGCCATCCCTCAGCCCCAGCATTTT
>TRBD2|-|TRBV5-3|TRBJ2-3
CARSDSTSGSADKQYF
TGTGCCAGAAGCGACTCGACTAGCGGGAGCGCAGATAAGCAGTATTTT
>-|many|TRBV20-1|TRBJ2-7
CSARGATGGTLYEQYF
TGCAGTGCTAGAGGGGCAACAGGAGGGACCCTCTACGAGCAGTACTTC
>TRBD2|-|TRBV11-2|TRBJ2-2
CASSSREGERLFTGELFF
TGTGCCAGCAGTTCCCGGGAGGGGGAGCGCCTCTTCACCGGGGAGCTGTTTTTT
>-|many|TRBV29-1|TRBJ2-1
CSVEVAHYNEQFF
TGCAGCGTTGAGGTAGCCCATTACAATGAGCAGTTCTTC
>TRBD1|many|TRBV28|TRBJ1-1
CASSSWTGSTEAFF
TGTGCCAGCAGTTCTTGGACAGGGAGCACTGAAGCTTTCTTT
>-|many|TRBV28|TRBJ2-6
CASSLRIPGANVLTF
TGTGCCAGCAGTTTAAGGATCCCTGGGGCCAACGTCCTGACTTTC
>TRBD2|few|TRBV6-1|TRBJ2-7
CASSVVAGEHEQYF
TGTGCCAGCAGTGTAGTAGCGGGAGAGCACGAGCAGTACTTC
>-|many|TRBV4-1|TRBJ1-1
CASSPPGFPEAFF
TGCGCCAGCAGCCCCCCAGGGTTCCCTGAAGCTTTCTTT
>-|many|TRBV6-1|TRBJ1-1
CASPPPTALNTEAFF
TGTGCCAGTCCGCCACCGACAGCCCTGAACACTGAAGCTTTCTTT
>-|-|TRBV20-1|TRBJ2-7
CSARDFLSEEYF
TGCAGTGCTAGAGATTTTCTTTCCGAGGAGTACTTC
>TRBD2|many|TRBV30|TRBJ2-7
CAWSPGLAGVYEQYF
TGTGCCTGGAGCCCTGGACTAGCGGGAGTGTACGAGCAGTACTTC
>-|many|TRBV6-1|TRBJ2-7
CASNYPRGEQYF
TGTGCCAGCAATTATCCGCGGGGCGAGCAGTACTTC
>TRBD2|many|TRBV20-1|TRBJ2-1
CSARDITSVYNEQFF
TGCAGTGCTAGAGATATAACTAGCGTCTACAATGAGCAGTTCTTC
>TRBD1|-|TRBV11-2|TRBJ1-2
CASSLGDSHYGYTF
TGTGCCAGCAGCTTAGGGGACAGCCACTATGGCTACACCTTC
>-|-|TRBV6-1|TRBJ2-7
CASSEVERRGQQYF
TGTGCCAGCAGTGAAGTGGAAAGGCGAGGACAGCAGTACTTC
>-|many|TRBV5-1|TRBJ2-7
CASSLAGNSYEQYF
TGCGCCAGCAGCTTGGCAGGCAACTCCTACGAGCAGTACTTC
>-|many|TRBV19|TRBJ1-4
CASSIPNGEKLFF
TGTGCCAGTAGTATACCTAATGGCGAAAAACTGTTTTTT
>-|-|TRBV6-1|TRBJ1-5
CASRREWDSTSNEPQHF
TGTGCCAGCAGAAGGGAATGGGACTCTACTAGCAATGAGCCCCAGCATTTT
>-|many|TRBV4-2|TRBJ2-1
CASSQEAPSNEQFF
TGTGCCAGCAGCCAAGAGGCACCATCAAATGAGCAGTTCTTC
>-|many|TRBV19|TRBJ1-1
CASSIRGPTEAFF
TGTGCCAGTAGTATCAGGGGACCCACTGAAGCTTTCTTT
>TRBD1|many|TRBV6-5|TRBJ2-1
CASSYGWDREQFF
TGTGCCAGCAGTTACGGGTGGGACAGGGAGCAGTTCTTC
>-|many|TRBV19|TRBJ2-2
CASSIGGTYTGELFF
TGTGCCAGTAGTATAGGGGGCACCTACACCGGGGAGCTGTTTTTT
>TRBD1|many|TRBV24-1|TRBJ2-3
CATSDLGGAVDTQYF
TGTGCCACCAGTGATTTAGGGGGCGCGGTAGATACGCAGTATTTT
>-|-|TRBV18|TRBJ2-7
CASSRAFGEQYF
TGTGCCAGCTCACGGGCATTCGGCGAGCAGTACTTC
>-|many|TRBV28|TRBJ2-7
CASSLKGGEQYF
TGTGCCAGCAGTTTAAAGGGCGGGGAGCAGTACTTC
>-|many|TRBV5-6|TRBJ1-5
CASSSNTQPQHF
TGTGCCAGCAGTTCGAACACTCAGCCCCAGCATTTT
>-|many|TRBV13|TRBJ2-1
CASSRYKPGGGEQFF
TGTGCCAGCAGTCGGTACAAACCAGGAGGTGGTGAGCAGTTCTTC
>-|-|TRBV11-2|TRBJ1-1
CASSLAVAPTEAFF
TGTGCCAGCAGCTTAGCCGTGGCTCCCACTGAAGCTTTCTTT
>-|many|TRBV28|TRBJ1-2
CASSSSSSRVWYGYTF
TGTGCCAGCAGTTCCTCCTCATCCAGAGTATGGTATGGCTACACCTTC
>TRBD1|many|TRBV12-3/TRBV12-4|TRBJ1-5
CASSSTGGNQPQHF
TGTGCCAGCAGTTCGACAGGGGGCAATCAGCCCCAGCATTTT
>-|many|TRBV5-5|TRBJ1-5
CASSLVEGISNQPQHF
TGTGCCAGCAGCTTGGTTGAGGGAATTAGCAATCAGCCCCAGCATTTT
>-|many|TRBV11-2|TRBJ1-5
CASSRGTTDNQPQHF
TGTGCCAGCAGCCGCGGGACGACGGACAATCAGCCCCAGCATTTT
>-|many|TRBV29-1|TRBJ1-5
CSVVGTNFNQPQHF
TGCAGCGTTGTGGGAACGAACTTCAATCAGCCCCAGCATTTT